Here is one T cell receptor beta chain with its context. Its antigen remains unknown. Profiling relied on immunoSEQ multiplex PCR, and the TCRdb table lists in-frame clones only, not all of them. The repertoire holds roughly 150,000 clones, with almost 95% as singletons. Germline loops: CDR1 MGHRA, CDR2 YSYEKL. This CDR3 has 15 residues. V dropped 2 bases and J dropped 4; count of bases not matched to a gene: 5. This entry is derived from a study of T cell responses to AZD1222 COVID-19 vaccine. Study-level results: At baseline, just six AZD1222 recipients tested seropositive.

This material consisted of peripheral blood, taken on day 0 of AZD1222 vaccination. This TCR derives from an adult in good health. This chain links TRBV4-1 with TRBJ1-5; 7 nucleotides line up with TRBD1. CDR3 nucleotides: TGCGCCAGCAGCCAACAGACAGGGTCGAATCAGCCCCAGCATTTT. Its protein is CASSQQTGSNQPQHF.